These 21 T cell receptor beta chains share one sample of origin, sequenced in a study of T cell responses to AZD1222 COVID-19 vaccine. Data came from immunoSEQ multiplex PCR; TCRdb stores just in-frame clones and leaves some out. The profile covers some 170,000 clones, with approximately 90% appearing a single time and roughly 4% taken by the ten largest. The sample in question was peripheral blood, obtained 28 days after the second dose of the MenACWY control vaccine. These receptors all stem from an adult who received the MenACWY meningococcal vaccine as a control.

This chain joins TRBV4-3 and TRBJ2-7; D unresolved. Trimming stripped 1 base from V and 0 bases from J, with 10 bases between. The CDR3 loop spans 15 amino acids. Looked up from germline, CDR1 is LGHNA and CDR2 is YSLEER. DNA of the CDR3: TGCGCCAGCAGCCAAGGACGTTGGAGCTCCTACGAGCAGTACTTC. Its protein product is CASSQGRWSSYEQYF.

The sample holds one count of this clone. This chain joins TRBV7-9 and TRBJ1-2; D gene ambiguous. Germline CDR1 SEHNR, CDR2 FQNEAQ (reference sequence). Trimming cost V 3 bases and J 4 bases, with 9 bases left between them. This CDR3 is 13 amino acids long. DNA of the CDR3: TGTGCCAGCAGCTTCGACGGAAGCTATGGCTACACCTTC. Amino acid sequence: CASSFDGSYGYTF.

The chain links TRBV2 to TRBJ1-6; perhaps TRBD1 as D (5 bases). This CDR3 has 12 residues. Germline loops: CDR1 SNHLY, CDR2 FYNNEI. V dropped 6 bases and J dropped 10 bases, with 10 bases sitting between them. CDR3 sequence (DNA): TGTGCCAGCAGGGGGCAAAAGTCACCCCTCCACTTT. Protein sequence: CASRGQKSPLHF.

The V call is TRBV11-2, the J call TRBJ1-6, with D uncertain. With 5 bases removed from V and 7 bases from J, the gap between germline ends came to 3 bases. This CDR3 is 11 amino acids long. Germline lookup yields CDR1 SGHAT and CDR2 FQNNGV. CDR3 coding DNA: TGTGCCAGCAGCGAGAATTCACCCCTCCACTTT. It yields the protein CASSENSPLHF.

The DNA for the CDR3 is TGTGCCAGCAGTTCAGGGATTACCTACAATGAGCAGTTCTTC. The encoded protein is CASSSGITYNEQFF. The chain employs TRBV28 and TRBJ2-1; the D gene is possibly TRBD1 (5 bases). Germline V gene sequence: CDR1 MDHEN, CDR2 SYDVKM. CDR3 length: 14 amino acids. V shed 4 bases and J shed 2 bases, with 9 bases lying between them.

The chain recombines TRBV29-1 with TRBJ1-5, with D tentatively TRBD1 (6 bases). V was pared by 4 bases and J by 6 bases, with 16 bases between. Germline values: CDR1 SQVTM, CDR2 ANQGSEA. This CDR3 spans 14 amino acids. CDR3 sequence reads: CSVGEGGASQPQHF. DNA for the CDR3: TGCAGCGTTGGGGAGGGGGGGGCGAGTCAGCCCCAGCATTTT.

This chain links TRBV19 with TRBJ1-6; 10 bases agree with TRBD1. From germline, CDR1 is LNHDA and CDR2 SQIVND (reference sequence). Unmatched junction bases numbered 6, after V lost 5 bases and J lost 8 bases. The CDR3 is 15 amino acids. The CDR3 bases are TGTGCCAGTAGTCTTACGGGACAGGGGTATTCACCCCTCCACTTT. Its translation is CASSLTGQGYSPLHF.

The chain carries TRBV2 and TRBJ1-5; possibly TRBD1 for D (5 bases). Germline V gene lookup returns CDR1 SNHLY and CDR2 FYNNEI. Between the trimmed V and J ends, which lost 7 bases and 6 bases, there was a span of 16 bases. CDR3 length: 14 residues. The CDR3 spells CASKFRGLFQPQHF. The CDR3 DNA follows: TGTGCCAGCAAATTTCGGGGACTTTTTCAGCCCCAGCATTTT.

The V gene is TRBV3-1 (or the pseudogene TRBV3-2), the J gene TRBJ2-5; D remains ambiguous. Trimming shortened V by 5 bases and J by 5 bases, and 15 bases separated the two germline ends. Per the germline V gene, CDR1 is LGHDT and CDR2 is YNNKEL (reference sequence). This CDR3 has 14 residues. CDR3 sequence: CASSDRRLRETQYF. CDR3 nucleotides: TGTGCCAGCAGCGATAGACGGCTTCGGGAGACCCAGTACTTC.

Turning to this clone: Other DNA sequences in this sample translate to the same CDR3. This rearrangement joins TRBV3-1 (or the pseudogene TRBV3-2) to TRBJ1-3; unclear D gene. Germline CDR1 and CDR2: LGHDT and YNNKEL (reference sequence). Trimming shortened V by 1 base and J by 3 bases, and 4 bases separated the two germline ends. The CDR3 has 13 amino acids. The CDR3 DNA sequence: TGTGCCAGCAGCCAAGTTAGTGGAAACACCATATATTTT. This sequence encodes CASSQVSGNTIYF.

CDR3: CASSFRGLSSNQPQHF. DNA of the CDR3: TGTGCCAGCAGCTTCCGGGGGTTATCGAGCAATCAGCCCCAGCATTTT. The gene calls are TRBV5-6 and TRBJ1-5, with a tentative D call TRBD1 (5 bases). Trimming removed 2 bases at V and 1 base at J, with 13 bases between. Germline V gene lookup returns CDR1 SGHDT and CDR2 YYEEEE. The CDR3 has 16 residues.

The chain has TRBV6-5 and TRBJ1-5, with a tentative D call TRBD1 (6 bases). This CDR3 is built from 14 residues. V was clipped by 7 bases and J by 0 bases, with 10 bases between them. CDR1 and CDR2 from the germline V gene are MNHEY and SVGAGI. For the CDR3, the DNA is TGTGCCAGCAAAGGACAGTATAGCAATCAGCCCCAGCATTTT. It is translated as CASKGQYSNQPQHF.

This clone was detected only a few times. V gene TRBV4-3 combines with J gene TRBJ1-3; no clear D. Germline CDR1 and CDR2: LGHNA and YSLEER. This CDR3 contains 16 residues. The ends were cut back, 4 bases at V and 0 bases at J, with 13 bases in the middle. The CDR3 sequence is CASSLGRVVSGNTIYF. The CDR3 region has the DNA TGCGCCAGCAGCCTCGGACGGGTAGTCTCTGGAAACACCATATATTTT.

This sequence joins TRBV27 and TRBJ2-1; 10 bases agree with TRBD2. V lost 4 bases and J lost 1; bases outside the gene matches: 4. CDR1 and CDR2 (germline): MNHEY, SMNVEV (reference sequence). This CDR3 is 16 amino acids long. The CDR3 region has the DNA TGTGCCAGCAGTTCGGGGGGACTAGCGTCCTACAATGAGCAGTTCTTC. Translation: CASSSGGLASYNEQFF.

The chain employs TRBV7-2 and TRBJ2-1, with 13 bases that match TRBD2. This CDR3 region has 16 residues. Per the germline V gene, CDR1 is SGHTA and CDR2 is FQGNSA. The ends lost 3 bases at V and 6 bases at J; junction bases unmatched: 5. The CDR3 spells CASSFKTSGRTNEQFF. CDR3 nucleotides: TGTGCCAGCAGCTTCAAGACTAGCGGGAGGACCAATGAGCAGTTCTTC.

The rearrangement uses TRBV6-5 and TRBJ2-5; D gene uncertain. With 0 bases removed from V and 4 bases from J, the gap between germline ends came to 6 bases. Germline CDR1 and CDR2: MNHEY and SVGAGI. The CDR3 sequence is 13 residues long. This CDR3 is CASSYSYRETQYF. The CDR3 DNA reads TGTGCCAGCAGTTACTCATATCGAGAGACCCAGTACTTC.

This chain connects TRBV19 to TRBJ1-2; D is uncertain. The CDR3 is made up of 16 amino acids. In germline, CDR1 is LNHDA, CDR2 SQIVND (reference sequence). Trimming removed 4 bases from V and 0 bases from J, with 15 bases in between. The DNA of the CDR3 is TGTGCCAGTAGTACCCTCCAGCAGGCCCCTAACTATGGCTACACCTTC. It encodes CASSTLQQAPNYGYTF.

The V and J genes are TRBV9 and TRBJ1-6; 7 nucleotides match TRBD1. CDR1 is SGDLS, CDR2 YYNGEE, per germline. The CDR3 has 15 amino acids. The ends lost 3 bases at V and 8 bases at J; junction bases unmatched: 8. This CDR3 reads CASSATQGMDSPLHF. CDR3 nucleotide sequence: TGTGCCAGCAGCGCGACACAGGGGATGGATTCACCCCTCCACTTT.

The CDR3 reads CASGLSRRYEQYF. The CDR3 DNA is TGTGCCAGTGGGCTAAGCAGACGCTACGAGCAGTACTTC. The V call is TRBV28, the J call TRBJ2-7; D unresolved. Germline CDR1 is MDHEN and CDR2 is SYDVKM. The CDR3 contains 13 residues. Between the trimmed V and J ends, which lost 9 bases and 3 bases, there was a span of 15 bases.

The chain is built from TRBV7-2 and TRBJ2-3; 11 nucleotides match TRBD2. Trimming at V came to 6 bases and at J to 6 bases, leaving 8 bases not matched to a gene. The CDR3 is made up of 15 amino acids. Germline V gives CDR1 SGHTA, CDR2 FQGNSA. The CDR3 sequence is CASRLLAGVSDTQYF. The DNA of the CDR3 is TGTGCCAGCAGACTACTAGCGGGAGTTTCCGATACGCAGTATTTT.

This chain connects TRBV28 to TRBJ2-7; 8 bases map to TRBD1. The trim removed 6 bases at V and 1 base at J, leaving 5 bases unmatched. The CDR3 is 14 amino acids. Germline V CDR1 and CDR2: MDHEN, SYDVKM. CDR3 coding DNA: TGTGCCAGCAGGCCTGACAGGGGTTCCTACGAGCAGTACTTC. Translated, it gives CASRPDRGSYEQYF.